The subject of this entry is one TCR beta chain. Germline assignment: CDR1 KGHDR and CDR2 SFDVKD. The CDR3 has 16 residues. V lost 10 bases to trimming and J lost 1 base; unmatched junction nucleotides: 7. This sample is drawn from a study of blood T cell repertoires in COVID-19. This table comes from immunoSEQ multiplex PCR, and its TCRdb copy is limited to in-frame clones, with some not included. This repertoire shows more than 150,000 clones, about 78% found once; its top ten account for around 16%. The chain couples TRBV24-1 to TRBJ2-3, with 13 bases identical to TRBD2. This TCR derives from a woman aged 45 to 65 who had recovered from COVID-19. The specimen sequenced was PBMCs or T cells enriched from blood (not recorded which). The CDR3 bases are TGTGCCACTCGGGGACTAGCGGGATTTGGCACAGATACGCAGTATTTT. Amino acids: CATRGLAGFGTDTQYF.